Each of the 14 T cell receptor beta chains below was sequenced from the same sample in a study of regulatory T cells in long-lasting Graves disease (dated by TCRdb to the early 2020s). The label giving this sample's time point can be read as: newly diagnosed GD, antithyroid drugs for less than 3 months. For both TCR sequencing and RNA sequencing, RNA was extracted from PBMCs using TRIzol. The library was made by multiplex PCR. TCRdb names Illumina HiSeq 4000 as the instrument used. TCR beta libraries were built with iRepertoire HTBI primers and Arm-PCR amplification of CDR3 regions. TCRdb reran the public reads through fastp at Q25 and MiXCR, keeping productive beta chains. Each entry is one CDR3 protein sequence, shown with its most common DNA and genes. For this sample there are over 350,000 distinct CDR3 sequences; 14% to 15% appear just once. The ten largest clonotypes hold over 7.5% of the sample.

These data were also filed under a second study, of T cells in Graves' hyperthyroidism and ophthalmopathy.

The sequencing here drew on peripheral blood mononuclear cells (PBMCs), taken at new diagnosis, from a patient treated with antithyroid drugs. All receptors derive from a woman in her forties with Graves disease. Donor details come from another sample of the same person, matched by shared clones.

This clonotype was recorded many times. This chain connects TRBV28 to TRBJ2-7; 10 nucleotides line up with TRBD1. The CDR3 is made up of 16 amino acids. From germline, CDR1 is MDHEN and CDR2 SYDVKM. The ends lost 5 bases at V and 2 bases at J; junction bases unmatched: 9. CDR3: CASSVLGQGKTYEQYF. DNA of the CDR3: TGTGCCAGCAGTGTACTGGGACAGGGGAAGACCTACGAGCAGTACTTC.

Many counts were recorded for this clonotype. The chain uses TRBV19 and TRBJ2-1; the match to TRBD2 covers 14 bases. The ends lost 6 bases at V and 1 base at J; junction bases unmatched: 11. Germline CDR1 is LNHDA and CDR2 is SQIVND (reference sequence). The CDR3 spans 19 residues. The DNA for the CDR3 is TGTGCCAGTAGAAGAGGCGGGGGACTAGCGGGAGCGTCCTACAATGAGCAGTTCTTC. It codes for CASRRGGGLAGASYNEQFF.

The chain recombines TRBV14 with TRBJ2-1; D is perhaps TRBD2 (5 bases). Trimming shortened V by 8 bases and J by 0 bases, and 8 bases separated the two germline ends. The CDR3 consists of 13 residues. CDR1 and CDR2 from the germline V gene are SGHDN and FVKESK. DNA of the CDR3: TGTGCCAGCGGACTGCACTCCTACAATGAGCAGTTCTTC. Protein product: CASGLHSYNEQFF.

The table lists this clonotype with many counts. The chain employs TRBV2 and TRBJ1-4; tentative D call: TRBD1 (5 bases). Germline loops: CDR1 SNHLY, CDR2 FYNNEI. The germline V and J ends were trimmed by 5 bases and 8 bases, with 12 bases remaining between them. This CDR3 contains 13 residues. CDR3 sequence reads: CASSWDPDEKLFF. CDR3 DNA sequence: TGTGCCAGCAGTTGGGACCCAGACGAAAAACTGTTTTTT.

The table lists this clonotype with many counts. The chain is built from TRBV5-1 and TRBJ2-1, with D tentatively TRBD1 (6 bases). Germline assignment: CDR1 SGHRS and CDR2 YFSETQ. Trimming removed 3 bases at V and 5 bases at J, with 15 bases between. CDR3 length: 15 amino acids. The CDR3 DNA is TGCGCCAGCAGCTCGAAAGGGGACAATGACAATGAGCAGTTCTTC. Translation gives CASSSKGDNDNEQFF.

V is TRBV5-1 and J is TRBJ2-1; TRBD1 matches at 10 bases. In germline, CDR1 is SGHRS, CDR2 YFSETQ. The V and J ends lost 3 bases and 6 bases, in that order; junction bases with no gene match: 6. This CDR3 has 15 residues. The CDR3, as DNA: TGCGCCAGCAGCTCACGGGACAGGGGAGGCAATGAGCAGTTCTTC. Its protein is CASSSRDRGGNEQFF.

The chain joins TRBV20-1 to TRBJ2-7; D might be TRBD1 or TRBD2, each matching 5 bases. There are 14 residues in the CDR3. Trimming cost V 4 bases and J 0 bases, with 13 bases left between them. Germline CDR1 and CDR2: DFQATT and SNEGSKA (reference sequence). The CDR3 spells CSAMDWGSSYEQYF. Here the CDR3 DNA reads TGCAGTGCTATGGACTGGGGGAGCTCCTACGAGCAGTACTTC.

This clonotype showed up just a few times. The CDR3 DNA is TGTGCCAGCAGCTTAGGAGGAGATTTGAACACTGAAGCTTTCTTT. Protein product: CASSLGGDLNTEAFF. The chain has TRBV11-3 and TRBJ1-1; D unresolved. V was trimmed by 1 base and J by 0 bases, leaving 9 bases between them. Germline values: CDR1 SGHNT, CDR2 YENEEA. The length of the CDR3 is 15 residues.

This clonotype showed up many times. The J gene is TRBJ2-3, the V gene TRBV2; 7 bases align to TRBD2. The CDR3 consists of 13 residues. The V gene end was trimmed by 8 bases and the J gene end by 1 base; junction bases not matched to a gene: 3. CDR1 and CDR2 (germline): SNHLY, FYNNEI. In DNA form, the CDR3 reads TGTGCCAGCCGGGACTACCGCACAGATACGCAGTATTTT. Amino acids: CASRDYRTDTQYF.

This clonotype was picked up many times. The chain recombines TRBV28 with TRBJ2-1; 14 bases align to TRBD2. The CDR3 has 21 amino acids. Germline V lookup: CDR1 MDHEN, CDR2 SYDVKM. V lost 4 bases and J lost 2; bases outside the gene matches: 16. CDR3 protein: CASSSPSGTSGSGTPYNEQFF. DNA of the CDR3: TGTGCCAGCAGTTCTCCCTCCGGGACTAGCGGGAGCGGAACTCCCTACAATGAGCAGTTCTTC.

The table lists this clonotype with many counts. V gene TRBV29-1 combines with J gene TRBJ2-5; 8 bases line up with TRBD2. Germline-derived CDR1 and CDR2 are SQVTM and ANQGSEA. CDR3 length: 13 amino acids. After removal of 7 bases from V and 4 bases from J, the junction contained 8 bases not matched to a gene. Here the CDR3 DNA reads TGCAGCGCCGGAGCGGGAGAGCGAGAGACCCAGTACTTC. Its protein is CSAGAGERETQYF.

This clonotype has a count of ten or more. The chain uses TRBV24-1 and TRBJ2-5, with 16 bases aligning to TRBD2. The CDR3 is 20 residues long. Germline lookup yields CDR1 KGHDR and CDR2 SFDVKD. The ends lost 3 bases at V and 2 bases at J; junction bases unmatched: 11. The CDR3 DNA reads as TGTGCCACCAGTGATCCGACCGGGACTAGCGGGAGGGTCGGGCAAGAGACCCAGTACTTC. Amino acid sequence: CATSDPTGTSGRVGQETQYF.

This clonotype was recorded at least ten times. Written as DNA, the CDR3 is TGCGCCAGCAGCCCTACAGGAACAGAGACCCAGTACTTC. Translating it yields CASSPTGTETQYF. This chain joins TRBV5-1 and TRBJ2-5; weak D call: TRBD1 (5 bases). V was shortened by 4 bases and J by 4 bases, with 11 bases between the two germline ends. Germline lookup yields CDR1 SGHRS and CDR2 YFSETQ. The CDR3 totals 13 residues.

The chain carries TRBV9 and TRBJ2-5, with 7 bases identical to TRBD2. V gave up 4 bases and J gave up 0 bases; unmatched junction bases: 9. The CDR3 runs to 16 residues. The V gene's germline CDR1 is SGDLS and CDR2 YYNGEE. In nucleotides, the CDR3 is TGTGCCAGCAGCCCCCTTCCGGGGGGAAACCAAGAGACCCAGTACTTC. This gives the protein CASSPLPGGNQETQYF. Combining the CDR3 with reference TRBV9 and TRBJ2-5 gives the whole variable domain DSGVTQTPKHLITATGQRVTLRCSPRSGDLSVYWYQQSLDQGLQFLIQYYNGEERAKGNILERFSAQQFPDLHSELNLSSLELGDSALYFCASSPLPGGNQETQYFGPGTRLLVL.